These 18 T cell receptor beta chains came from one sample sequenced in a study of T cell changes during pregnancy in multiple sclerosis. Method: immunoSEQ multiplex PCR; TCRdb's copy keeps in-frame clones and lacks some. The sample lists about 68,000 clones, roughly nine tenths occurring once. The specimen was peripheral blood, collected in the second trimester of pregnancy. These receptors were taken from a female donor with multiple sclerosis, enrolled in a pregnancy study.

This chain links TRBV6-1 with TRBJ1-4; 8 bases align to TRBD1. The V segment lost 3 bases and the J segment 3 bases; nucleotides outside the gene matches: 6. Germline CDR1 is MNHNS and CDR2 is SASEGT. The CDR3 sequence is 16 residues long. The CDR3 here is CASSDFDRGANEKLFF. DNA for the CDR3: TGTGCCAGCAGTGATTTCGACAGGGGAGCTAATGAAAAACTGTTTTTT.

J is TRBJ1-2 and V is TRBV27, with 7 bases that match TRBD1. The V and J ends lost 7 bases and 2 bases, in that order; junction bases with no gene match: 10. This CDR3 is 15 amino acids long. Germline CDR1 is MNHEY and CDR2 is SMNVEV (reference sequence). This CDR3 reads CASKEGPGQNYGYTF. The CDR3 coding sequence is TGTGCCAGCAAGGAGGGACCGGGACAGAACTATGGCTACACCTTC.

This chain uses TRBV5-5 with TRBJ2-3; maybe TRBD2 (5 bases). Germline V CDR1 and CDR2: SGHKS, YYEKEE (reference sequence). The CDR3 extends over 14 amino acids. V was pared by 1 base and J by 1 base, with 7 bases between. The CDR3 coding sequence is TGTGCCAGCAGCTTGCGAGCGGGCACAGATACGCAGTATTTT. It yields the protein CASSLRAGTDTQYF. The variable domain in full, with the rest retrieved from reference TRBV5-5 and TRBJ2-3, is DAGVTQSPTHLIKTRGQQVTLRCSPISGHKSVSWYQQVLGQGPQFIFQYYEKEERGRGNFPDRFSARQFPNYSSELNVNALLLGDSALYLCASSLRAGTDTQYFGPGTRLTVL.

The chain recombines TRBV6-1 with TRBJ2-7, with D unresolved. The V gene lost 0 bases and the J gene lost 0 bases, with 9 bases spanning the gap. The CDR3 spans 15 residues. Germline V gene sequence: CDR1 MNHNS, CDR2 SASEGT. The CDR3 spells CASSEAHGSSYEQYF. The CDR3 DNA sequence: TGTGCCAGCAGTGAAGCGCACGGGTCCTCCTACGAGCAGTACTTC.

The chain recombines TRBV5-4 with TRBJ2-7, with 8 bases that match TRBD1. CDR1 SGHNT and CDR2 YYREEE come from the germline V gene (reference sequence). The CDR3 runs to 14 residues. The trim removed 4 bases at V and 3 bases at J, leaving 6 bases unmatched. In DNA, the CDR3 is TGTGCCAGCAGCCGACAGGGGAAACGCTACGAGCAGTACTTC. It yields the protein CASSRQGKRYEQYF.

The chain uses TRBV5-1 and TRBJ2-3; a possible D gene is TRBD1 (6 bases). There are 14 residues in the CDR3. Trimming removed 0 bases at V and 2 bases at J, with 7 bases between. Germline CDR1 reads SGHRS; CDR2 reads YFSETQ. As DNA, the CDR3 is TGCGCCAGCAGCTTGGGGACAGTCACAGATACGCAGTATTTT. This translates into CASSLGTVTDTQYF.

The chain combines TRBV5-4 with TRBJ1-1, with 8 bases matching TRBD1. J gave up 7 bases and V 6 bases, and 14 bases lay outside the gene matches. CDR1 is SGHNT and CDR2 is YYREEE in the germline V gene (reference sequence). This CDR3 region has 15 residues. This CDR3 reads CASNLKTGALNEAFF. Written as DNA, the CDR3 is TGTGCCAGCAACCTTAAGACAGGGGCCCTTAATGAAGCTTTCTTT.

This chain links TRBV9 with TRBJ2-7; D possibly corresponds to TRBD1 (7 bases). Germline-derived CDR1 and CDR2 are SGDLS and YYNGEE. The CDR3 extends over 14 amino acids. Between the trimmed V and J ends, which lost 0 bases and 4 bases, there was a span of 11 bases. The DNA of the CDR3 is TGTGCCAGCAGCGTAGATCCAGGGGGGTACGAGCAGTACTTC. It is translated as CASSVDPGGYEQYF. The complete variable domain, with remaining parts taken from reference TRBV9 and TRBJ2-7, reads DSGVTQTPKHLITATGQRVTLRCSPRSGDLSVYWYQQSLDQGLQFLIQYYNGEERAKGNILERFSAQQFPDLHSELNLSSLELGDSALYFCASSVDPGGYEQYFGPGTRLTVT.

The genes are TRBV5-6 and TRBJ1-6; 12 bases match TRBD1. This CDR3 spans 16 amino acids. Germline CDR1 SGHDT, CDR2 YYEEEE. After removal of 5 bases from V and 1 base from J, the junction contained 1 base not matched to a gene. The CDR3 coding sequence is TGTGCCAGCAGGGGACAGGGGGCATCCTATAATTCACCCCTCCACTTT. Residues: CASRGQGASYNSPLHF.

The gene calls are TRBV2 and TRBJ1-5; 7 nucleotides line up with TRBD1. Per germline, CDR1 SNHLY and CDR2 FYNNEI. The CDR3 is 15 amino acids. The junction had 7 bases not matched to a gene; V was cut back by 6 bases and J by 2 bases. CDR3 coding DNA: TGTGCCAGCAGGGAAAGGGGGCTCGGCAATCAGCCCCAGCATTTT. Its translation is CASRERGLGNQPQHF.

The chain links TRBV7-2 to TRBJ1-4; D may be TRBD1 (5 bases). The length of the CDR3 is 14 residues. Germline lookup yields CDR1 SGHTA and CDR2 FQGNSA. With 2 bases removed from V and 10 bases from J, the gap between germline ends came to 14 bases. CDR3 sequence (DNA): TGTGCCAGCAGCTTAAGCCAGGGCGGCGGAAAACTGTTTTTT. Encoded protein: CASSLSQGGGKLFF. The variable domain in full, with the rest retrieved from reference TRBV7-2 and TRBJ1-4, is GAGVSQSPSNKVTEKGKDVELRCDPISGHTALYWYRQSLGQGLEFLIYFQGNSAPDKSGLPSDRFSAERTGGSVSTLTIQRTQQEDSAVYLCASSLSQGGGKLFFGSGTQLSVL.

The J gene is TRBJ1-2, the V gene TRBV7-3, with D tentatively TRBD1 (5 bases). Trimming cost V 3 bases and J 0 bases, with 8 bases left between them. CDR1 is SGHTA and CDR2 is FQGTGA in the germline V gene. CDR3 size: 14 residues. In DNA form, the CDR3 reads TGTGCCAGCAGCTTGGGGACTTCTAACTATGGCTACACCTTC. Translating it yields CASSLGTSNYGYTF.

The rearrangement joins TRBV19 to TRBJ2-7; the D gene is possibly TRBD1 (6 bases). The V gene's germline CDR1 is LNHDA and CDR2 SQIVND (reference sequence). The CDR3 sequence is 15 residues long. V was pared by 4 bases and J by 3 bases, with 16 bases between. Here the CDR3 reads CASSTPQGFDYEQYF. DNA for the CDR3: TGTGCCAGTAGTACCCCACAGGGCTTCGACTACGAGCAGTACTTC. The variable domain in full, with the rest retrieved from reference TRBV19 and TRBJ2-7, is DGGITQSPKYLFRKEGQNVTLSCEQNLNHDAMYWYRQDPGQGLRLIYYSQIVNDFQKGDIAEGYSVSREKKESFPLTVTSAQKNPTAFYLCASSTPQGFDYEQYFGPGTRLTVT.

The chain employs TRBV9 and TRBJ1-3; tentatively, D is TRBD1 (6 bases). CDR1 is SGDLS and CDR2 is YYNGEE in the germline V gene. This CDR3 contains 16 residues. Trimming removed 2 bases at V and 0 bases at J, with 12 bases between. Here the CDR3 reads CASSVFGDTSGNTIYF. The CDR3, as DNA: TGTGCCAGCAGCGTGTTCGGGGACACCTCTGGAAACACCATATATTTT. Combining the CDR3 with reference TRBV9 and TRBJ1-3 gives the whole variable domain DSGVTQTPKHLITATGQRVTLRCSPRSGDLSVYWYQQSLDQGLQFLIQYYNGEERAKGNILERFSAQQFPDLHSELNLSSLELGDSALYFCASSVFGDTSGNTIYFGEGSWLTVV.

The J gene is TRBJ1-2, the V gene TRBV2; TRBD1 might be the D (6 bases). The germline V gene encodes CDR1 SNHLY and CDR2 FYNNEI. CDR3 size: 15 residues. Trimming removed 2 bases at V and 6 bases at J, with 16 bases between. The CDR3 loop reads CASSEWSGVTNGYTF. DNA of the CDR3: TGTGCCAGCAGTGAATGGTCAGGGGTGACAAATGGCTACACCTTC.

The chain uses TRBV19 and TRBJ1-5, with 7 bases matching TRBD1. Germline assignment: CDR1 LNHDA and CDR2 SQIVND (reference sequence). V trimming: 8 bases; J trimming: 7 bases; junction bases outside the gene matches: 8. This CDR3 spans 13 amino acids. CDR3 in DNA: TGTGCCAGTTCAAGACAGGGCGGCCAGCCCCAGCATTTT. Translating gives CASSRQGGQPQHF.

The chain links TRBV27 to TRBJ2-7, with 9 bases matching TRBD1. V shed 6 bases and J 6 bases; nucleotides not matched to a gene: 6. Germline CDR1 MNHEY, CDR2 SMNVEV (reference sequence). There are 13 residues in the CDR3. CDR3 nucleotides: TGTGCCAGCAGCACACAGGGGGCTGTCGAGCAGTACTTC. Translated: CASSTQGAVEQYF.

This CDR3 reads CASSAGGGDSSYEQYF. CDR3 nucleotide sequence: TGTGCCAGCAGTGCCGGAGGGGGGGACTCTTCCTACGAGCAGTACTTC. This chain joins TRBV25-1 and TRBJ2-7; D might be TRBD2 (7 bases). The CDR3 contains 16 residues. The germline gives CDR1 MGHDK, CDR2 SYGVNS. V was shortened by 4 bases and J by 1 base, with 17 bases between the two germline ends.